The 17 T cell receptor beta chains below come from one sample, sequenced in a study of shared clonotypes between healthy human individuals. Repertoires were generated with immunoSEQ multiplex PCR, while TCRdb's copy carries only in-frame clones and drops some. This table holds approximately 2.5 million clones, 80% to 95% found once. Material: naive CD4+ T cells from PBMCs. Subset in this sample: CD45RA+ positively selected. Receptors were obtained from a man in his late teens or twenties in good health. Some clones in this sample may be carry-over from other donors' samples.

This chain uses TRBV7-9 with TRBJ2-3; the D is unclear. Germline assignment: CDR1 SEHNR and CDR2 FQNEAQ (reference sequence). The V end lost 4 bases, the J end lost 2 bases, and 19 bases lay between the germline ends. This CDR3 contains 17 residues. CDR3 sequence reads: CASSSALRREVTDTQYF. The DNA for the CDR3 is TGTGCCAGCAGCTCCGCCTTAAGACGAGAGGTCACAGATACGCAGTATTTT.

The chain joins TRBV6-5 to TRBJ1-2; D is ambiguous. The length of the CDR3 is 12 residues. V was trimmed by 10 bases and J by 2 bases, leaving 11 bases between them. CDR1 and CDR2 from the germline V gene are MNHEY and SVGAGI. The chain's CDR3 is CANRDGNYGYTF. The CDR3 DNA reads as TGTGCCAATCGGGATGGGAACTATGGCTACACCTTC.

The V call is TRBV7-2, the J call TRBJ1-1; tentative D call: TRBD1 (5 bases). Trimming stripped 4 bases from V and 8 bases from J, with 8 bases between. The CDR3 consists of 11 residues. CDR1 SGHTA and CDR2 FQGNSA come from the germline V gene. CDR3 protein: CASSSGREAFF. In DNA, the CDR3 is TGTGCCAGCAGCTCGGGACGGGAAGCTTTCTTT.

The chain is built from TRBV7-8 and TRBJ2-5; 7 positions agree with TRBD1. Trimming cost V 5 bases and J 9 bases; bases outside gene matches: 9. CDR3 length: 13 amino acids. In germline, CDR1 is SGHVS, CDR2 FQNEAQ. CDR3 loop: CASSTQGTMSQYF. CDR3 nucleotides: TGTGCCAGCAGCACACAGGGGACCATGTCCCAGTACTTC.

CDR3 in amino acids: CASSLAGGPSPAVGYTF. The CDR3 DNA reads TGTGCCAGCAGCTTGGCTGGTGGGCCCTCTCCTGCGGTCGGCTACACCTTC. V usage is TRBV5-8 and J usage is TRBJ1-2; no reliable D call. From germline, CDR1 is SGHTS and CDR2 YDEGEE. There are 17 residues in the CDR3. V lost 0 bases and J 8 bases, leaving 23 bases between the germline ends.

The chain is built from TRBV4-1 and TRBJ1-1, with D tentatively TRBD1 (6 bases). The germline V gene has CDR1 MGHRA and CDR2 YSYEKL. V shed 1 base and J shed 3 bases, with 12 bases lying between them. This CDR3 region has 15 residues. The CDR3 sequence is CASSQVHRADTEAFF. Here the CDR3 DNA reads TGCGCCAGCAGCCAAGTACACAGGGCGGACACTGAAGCTTTCTTT.

This chain links TRBV19 with TRBJ2-3; 11 positions agree with TRBD1. J gave up 2 bases and V 4 bases, and 2 bases lay outside the gene matches. Looked up from germline, CDR1 is LNHDA and CDR2 is SQIVND (reference sequence). The CDR3 is 15 amino acids. CDR3 loop: CASSRDRGTTDTQYF. The CDR3 DNA reads as TGTGCCAGTAGTAGGGACAGGGGGACCACAGATACGCAGTATTTT.

The gene calls are TRBV4-1 and TRBJ2-7; 10 nucleotides agree with TRBD1. Germline-derived CDR1 and CDR2 are MGHRA and YSYEKL. This CDR3 region has 17 residues. Trimming at V came to 1 base and at J to 2 bases, leaving 8 bases not matched to a gene. The CDR3 reads CASSQVTGTGVPYEQYF. DNA of the CDR3: TGCGCCAGCAGCCAAGTGACCGGGACAGGGGTCCCCTACGAGCAGTACTTC.

The J gene is TRBJ1-4, the V gene TRBV5-1; D gene ambiguous. CDR1 is SGHRS and CDR2 is YFSETQ in the germline V gene. Trimming removed 1 base from V and 7 bases from J, with 8 bases in between. The length of the CDR3 is 13 residues. This CDR3 is CASSLKGPEKLFF. The CDR3 DNA sequence: TGCGCCAGCAGCTTGAAGGGTCCTGAAAAACTGTTTTTT.

The rearrangement links TRBV18 to TRBJ2-1; D call uncertain. The V end was cut by 0 bases, the J end by 2 bases, with 8 bases between. CDR1 and CDR2 from the germline V gene are KGHSH and LQKENI. This CDR3 is 15 amino acids long. CDR3 protein: CASSPPEYAYNEQFF. CDR3 DNA: TGTGCCAGCTCACCACCGGAGTACGCCTACAATGAGCAGTTCTTC.

In nucleotides, the CDR3 is TGTGCCAGCAGCTTAGCACCCTATGGCTACACCTTC. This sequence encodes CASSLAPYGYTF. The J gene is TRBJ1-2, the V gene TRBV7-2, with no clear D. The CDR3 runs 12 residues. The germline V gene encodes CDR1 SGHTA and CDR2 FQGNSA. Trimming cost V 0 bases and J 4 bases, with 3 bases left between them.

V usage is TRBV7-9 and J usage is TRBJ1-4; no definite D call. The V and J ends lost 5 bases and 0 bases respectively, with 13 bases between them. The CDR3 length is 16 residues. Per germline, CDR1 SEHNR and CDR2 FQNEAQ (reference sequence). The CDR3 reads CASSRGAQATNEKLFF. CDR3 nucleotide sequence: TGTGCCAGCAGCCGAGGCGCTCAAGCAACTAATGAAAAACTGTTTTTT.

To note about this clone: The sample carries other DNA sequences with the same CDR3. The chain has TRBV28 and TRBJ1-5; tentatively, D is TRBD1 (5 bases). V gave up 4 bases and J gave up 7 bases, with 5 bases separating them. Germline V lookup: CDR1 MDHEN, CDR2 SYDVKM. The CDR3 contains 11 residues. CDR3 protein: CASSSGQPQHF. The CDR3 DNA is TGTGCCAGCAGTTCAGGGCAGCCCCAGCATTTT.

The chain combines TRBV5-1 with TRBJ2-2; D is perhaps TRBD2 (6 bases). The germline CDR1 and CDR2 sequences are SGHRS and YFSETQ. V was trimmed by 5 bases and J by 2 bases, leaving 10 bases between them. This CDR3 is 14 amino acids long. The CDR3 DNA reads TGCGCCAGCAGACCGGGAGTAAACACCGGGGAGCTGTTTTTT. Residues: CASRPGVNTGELFF. The variable domain in full, completed from reference TRBV5-1 and TRBJ2-2, reads KAGVTQTPRYLIKTRGQQVTLSCSPISGHRSVSWYQQTPGQGLQFLFEYFSETQRNKGNFPGRFSGRQFSNSRSEMNVSTLELGDSALYLCASRPGVNTGELFFGEGSRLTVL.

The V and J genes are TRBV7-3 and TRBJ2-5; maybe TRBD2 (6 bases). The CDR3 length is 13 residues. Deletions cut 0 bases from V and 8 bases from J, with 10 bases between. Germline CDR1 is SGHTA and CDR2 is FQGTGA. The CDR3 loop reads CASSLTTGTTQYF. The CDR3 nucleotides read TGTGCCAGCAGCTTAACGACCGGGACTACCCAGTACTTC.

The chain is built from TRBV6-6 and TRBJ2-5; D unclear. Trimming stripped 2 bases from V and 14 bases from J, with 12 bases between. Germline V CDR1 and CDR2: MNHNY, SVGAGI (reference sequence). This CDR3 has 11 residues. The CDR3 spells CASSYNGPPYF. CDR3 nucleotides: TGTGCCAGCAGTTACAACGGACCGCCTTACTTC.

In its sample, this clone was seen once. V is TRBV7-8 and J is TRBJ1-5; TRBD1 is a possible D gene (6 bases). CDR3 length: 17 amino acids. CDR1 SGHVS and CDR2 FQNEAQ come from the germline V gene. Trimming took off 5 bases at V and 0 bases at J, with 17 bases between the two ends. In nucleotides, the CDR3 is TGTGCCAGCAGCCCAGGGGCCCTGGGATATAGCAATCAGCCCCAGCATTTT. Its translation: CASSPGALGYSNQPQHF.